This TCR beta chain was sequenced in a study of T-cell reconstitution after alpha-beta-depleted transplantation in children. Study outcomes and limitations: After transplant, at about two months, alpha-beta T cells were reportedly derived from several hundred expanded graft clones. Elevated TCRbeta diversity at day 60 was traced, in some patients, to surviving recipient T cells and thymic progenitors. T-cell counts and diversity were attributed mostly to newly produced T cells one year after transplant.

This CDR3 region has 13 residues. In germline, CDR1 is SGHTA, CDR2 FQGNSA. Deletions cut 5 bases from V and 4 bases from J, with 10 bases between. This clonotype has only a few counts. Antigen unknown. Unique molecular identifiers featured in how the TCRbeta library was prepared. In TCRdb, the PCR reads were re-called with MiXCR into one record per CDR3 protein. The repertoire consists of hundreds of thousands of distinct CDR3 sequences, with approximately 17% occurring once and the leading ten covering around 44%. Sequenced here: PBMCs, mostly from graft donor cells, sampled 360 days after TCRalphabeta/CD19-depleted stem cell transplant. This TCR derives from a male patient aged 2 to 10 who had a stem cell transplant for acute lymphoblastic leukemia, so the T cells may come from the graft donor. V gene TRBV7-2 combines with J gene TRBJ2-3; no clear D gene. The DNA for the CDR3 is TGTGCCAGCAGCCTAGGACCAGCAGATACGCAGTATTTT. Encoded protein: CASSLGPADTQYF.